A single sample gave rise to the 5 T cell receptor beta chains below, sequenced in a study of blood T cell repertoires in COVID-19. The assay was immunoSEQ multiplex PCR, and TCRdb's table has in-frame clones only and misses some. Of 200,000 to 250,000 clones in the sample, about 86% are singletons; the top ten hold approximately 6.2%. Material: peripheral blood. These receptors came from a man aged 55 to 70 who had recovered from COVID-19.

The V and J genes are TRBV5-8 and TRBJ2-7; D perhaps matches TRBD1 (6 bases). Germline CDR1 reads SGHTS; CDR2 reads YDEGEE. The germline V and J ends were trimmed by 0 bases and 9 bases, with 7 bases remaining between them. The CDR3 covers 11 residues. In DNA, the CDR3 is TGTGCCAGCAGCTTGGGCAGGGGGCAGTACTTC. Protein sequence: CASSLGRGQYF.

This chain links TRBV30 with TRBJ2-2; 7 positions match TRBD2. Germline CDR1 GTSNPN, CDR2 SVGIG (reference sequence). The ends lost 3 bases at V and 0 bases at J; junction bases unmatched: 7. CDR3 size: 16 residues. The DNA of the CDR3 is TGTGCCTGGAGGAGGAGCGGGAACGCGAACACCGGGGAGCTGTTTTTT. Amino acids: CAWRRSGNANTGELFF. The full variable domain, its missing parts supplied by reference TRBV30 and TRBJ2-2, is SQTIHQWPATLVQPVGSPLSLECTVEGTSNPNLYWYRQAAGRGLQLLFYSVGIGQISSEVPQNLSASRPQDRQFILSSKKLLLSDSGFYLCAWRRSGNANTGELFFGEGSRLTVL.

The chain links TRBV2 to TRBJ1-5, with D possibly TRBD1 on 5 matching bases. The V and J ends lost 6 bases and 2 bases respectively, with 11 bases between them. This CDR3 is built from 14 residues. Germline loops: CDR1 SNHLY, CDR2 FYNNEI. CDR3 amino acids: CASRVGRGNQPQHF. CDR3 coding DNA: TGTGCCAGCAGGGTGGGCAGGGGCAATCAGCCCCAGCATTTT.

This clone was seen once. The chain is built from TRBV12-3 or TRBV12-4 and TRBJ2-5; D not resolved. This CDR3 is 11 amino acids long. Trimming shortened V by 8 bases and J by 5 bases, and 9 bases separated the two germline ends. CDR3 sequence (DNA): TGTGCCAGCGGTCCCGGGGAGACCCAGTACTTC. Protein product: CASGPGETQYF.

The chain recombines TRBV19 with TRBJ1-1; D possibly corresponds to TRBD1 (6 bases). Germline CDR1 LNHDA, CDR2 SQIVND (reference sequence). V was clipped by 6 bases and J by 2 bases, with 22 bases between them. The length of the CDR3 is 17 residues. The CDR3: CASRLPGPRGGNTEAFF. In nucleotides, the CDR3 is TGTGCCAGTAGATTACCGGGACCTAGGGGGGGAAACACTGAAGCTTTCTTT. Together with reference TRBV19 and TRBJ1-1, the CDR3 gives the full variable domain: DGGITQSPKYLFRKEGQNVTLSCEQNLNHDAMYWYRQDPGQGLRLIYYSQIVNDFQKGDIAEGYSVSREKKESFPLTVTSAQKNPTAFYLCASRLPGPRGGNTEAFFGQGTRLTVV.